This T cell receptor beta chain was retrieved from a study of graft-versus-host responses after intestinal transplantation. With 3 bases clipped from V and 2 bases from J, the junction kept 1 base outside the gene matches. The CDR3 spans 15 residues. Germline loops: CDR1 LNHDA, CDR2 SQIVND (reference sequence). Notes on the study in general: Present in recipient marrow, GvH clones included some that appeared first in ileum or blood.

The method was immunoSEQ multiplex PCR; TCRdb's version includes in-frame clones alone and lacks a portion of them. Among 20,000 to 25,000 clones listed, about half were seen once. This specimen was alloreactive CD4+ T cells from a mixed lymphocyte reaction culture, taken before intestinal transplant. The subset is: CFSE-low proliferating T cells sorted from approximately 6-day pre-transplant mixed lymphocyte reaction (GvH or HvG direction). This TCR was sampled from a human patient who received an intestinal transplant. The chain joins TRBV19 to TRBJ2-6; 7 nucleotides match TRBD2. CDR3: CASSMGGAGANVLTF. The CDR3 DNA reads as TGTGCCAGTAGTATGGGGGGGGCTGGGGCCAACGTCCTGACTTTC.